These 27 T cell receptor beta chains were all obtained from the same sample, sequenced in a study of T cells expressing NK-cell markers. Using the 5' RACE reads, TCRdb records one entry per CDR3 protein without DNA. The sample table includes 550,000 to 600,000 distinct CDR3 sequences. The sample taken for sequencing was blood T cells: a sorted CD56 or NKG2C T cell subset, CD4+ or CD8+ T cells, or bulk PBMC T cells (not recorded which). The source of these receptors is a man in his late teens or twenties in good health.

The V and J genes are TRBV14 and TRBJ2-1. The CDR3 length is 13 residues. Germline CDR1 SGHDN, CDR2 FVKESK. CDR3 amino acids: CASSQEIPNEQFF.

The chain's CDR3 is CASSQSMGGSDTQYF. The rearrangement uses TRBV23-1 and TRBJ2-3; TCRdb proposes TRBD1, but this gene call is untestable without DNA. TRBV23-1 is an ORF for which the function is uncertain. The CDR3 totals 15 residues.

The J gene is TRBJ2-1, the V gene TRBV28; TCRdb returns TRBD2, unconfirmable since there is no DNA. This CDR3 has 14 amino acids. From germline, CDR1 is MDHEN and CDR2 SYDVKM. The chain's CDR3 is CASSIQAGIDEQFF.

This chain connects TRBV5-6 to TRBJ2-3; there is no DNA to check the TCRdb D call of TRBD1. The CDR3 is 20 amino acids. The germline gives CDR1 SGHDT, CDR2 YYEEEE. CDR3 protein: CASSLRLGRGPAGDTDTQYF.

The rearrangement links TRBV29-1 to TRBJ2-7. Germline V lookup: CDR1 SQVTM, CDR2 ANQGSEA. CDR3 length equals 12 residues. The CDR3: CSVEVQGYEQYF.

The V and J genes are TRBV5-1 and TRBJ2-7; TCRdb gives TRBD2 as the D gene, but with no DNA this cannot be confirmed. Per the germline V gene, CDR1 is SGHRS and CDR2 is YFSETQ. The CDR3 contains 14 residues. This CDR3 is CASSLATGVHEQYF.

This chain connects TRBV14 to TRBJ2-5; TCRdb's D call of TRBD1 is untestable without DNA. Germline V gene data show CDR1 as SGHDN and CDR2 as FVKESK. The CDR3 runs 16 residues. This CDR3 reads CASSQGGSDWRETQYF.

The chain links TRBV21-1 to TRBJ1-5. TRBV21-1 is labeled a pseudogene. This CDR3 is 16 amino acids long. CDR3 residues: CASSKPHKARYQPQHF.

V gene TRBV29-1 combines with J gene TRBJ2-3; TCRdb names TRBD2, which stays unverified in the absence of DNA. This CDR3 spans 17 amino acids. The V gene's germline CDR1 is SQVTM and CDR2 ANQGSEA. CDR3 residues: CSVVAGPHFPSTDTQYF.

This chain connects TRBV3-1 to TRBJ2-1; the D call from TCRdb, TRBD2, cannot be confirmed without DNA. The CDR3 is 16 residues long. CDR1 and CDR2 (germline): LGHDT, YNNKEL (reference sequence). The CDR3 is CASSQFGTSGRNEQFF.

The chain has TRBV12-3 or TRBV12-4 and TRBJ1-1; the D call of TRBD1 rests on TCRdb alone, since no DNA is present to check it. CDR3 length: 12 amino acids. CDR3 loop: CASSLQGGEAFF.

The chain joins TRBV7-8 to TRBJ2-1. The CDR3 consists of 16 residues. Germline V gene sequence: CDR1 SGHVS, CDR2 FQNEAQ. The CDR3 here is CASSPSQGVPYNEQFF.

The gene calls are TRBV20-1 and TRBJ2-3; TCRdb calls TRBD1, which cannot be checked without DNA. Germline loops: CDR1 DFQATT, CDR2 SNEGSKA (reference sequence). This CDR3 comprises 14 residues. Here the CDR3 reads CSARRDWGIDTQYF.

The chain has TRBV4-3 and TRBJ2-2; the TCRdb call, TRBD2, lacks DNA for checking. This CDR3 region has 16 residues. Germline V CDR1 and CDR2: LGHNA, YSLEER. The CDR3 spells CASSQDVAGFTGELFF.

The V gene is TRBV15, the J gene TRBJ2-1. Germline assignment: CDR1 LNHNV and CDR2 YYDKDF (reference sequence). The CDR3 has 15 residues. The CDR3 here is CATSREQGSYNEQFF.

The V and J genes are TRBV24-1 and TRBJ2-1; with no DNA, the TCRdb D assignment of TRBD2 cannot be verified. CDR3 length equals 18 residues. Germline assignment: CDR1 KGHDR and CDR2 SFDVKD. This CDR3 is CATSDLTSGRGNYNEQFF.

The J gene is TRBJ2-1, the V gene TRBV20-1. The germline V gene has CDR1 DFQATT and CDR2 SNEGSKA (reference sequence). The CDR3 length is 13 residues. The CDR3 reads CSARDLRSGEQFF.

V usage is TRBV28 and J usage is TRBJ2-7; with no DNA, the TCRdb D assignment of TRBD2 cannot be verified. CDR1 and CDR2 (germline): MDHEN, SYDVKM. There are 15 residues in the CDR3. This CDR3 is CASSLVVAQTYEQYF.

The chain joins TRBV20-1 to TRBJ1-1; the D call from TCRdb, TRBD1, cannot be confirmed without DNA. CDR1 is DFQATT and CDR2 is SNEGSKA in the germline V gene (reference sequence). This CDR3 contains 13 residues. The CDR3 spells CSALTGTNTEAFF.

J is TRBJ2-7 and V is TRBV30; checking the TCRdb D call of TRBD1 is not possible without DNA. The CDR3 runs to 18 residues. In germline, CDR1 is GTSNPN, CDR2 SVGIG (reference sequence). The CDR3 here is CAWTVSEPQGLRVIEQYF.

V usage is TRBV20-1 and J usage is TRBJ2-3; TCRdb returns TRBD1, unconfirmable since there is no DNA. The CDR3 extends over 15 amino acids. The germline gives CDR1 DFQATT, CDR2 SNEGSKA (reference sequence). CDR3 sequence: CSTYRLRDALDTQYF.

This chain links TRBV7-3 with TRBJ2-5; TCRdb reports TRBD1, a call that lacks DNA to check it against. This CDR3 is 14 amino acids long. Germline V gives CDR1 SGHTA, CDR2 FQGTGA. The CDR3 region is CASSLSPGGETQYF.

The rearrangement links TRBV6-2 or TRBV6-3 to TRBJ2-3; checking the TCRdb D call of TRBD1 is not possible without DNA. This CDR3 has 17 residues. In germline, CDR1 is MNHEY, CDR2 SVGEGT. The CDR3: CASSKISTGGLSDTQYF.

The genes are TRBV18 and TRBJ1-2; the TCRdb D gene call, TRBD1, has no DNA to confirm it. The CDR3 loop spans 16 amino acids. Germline CDR1 and CDR2: KGHSH and LQKENI. The CDR3 protein is CASSPADRAPNYGYTF.

V usage is TRBV19 and J usage is TRBJ2-1; TCRdb reports TRBD2, a call that lacks DNA to check it against. This CDR3 comprises 13 residues. In germline, CDR1 is LNHDA, CDR2 SQIVND (reference sequence). This CDR3 is CATQGLAGVEQFF.

The CDR3 protein is CASSLLTVYPGELFF. The chain has TRBV28 and TRBJ2-2; TCRdb lists TRBD1, though no DNA is available to test this call. Germline V gene sequence: CDR1 MDHEN, CDR2 SYDVKM. The CDR3 sequence is 15 residues long. Filled out from reference TRBV28 and TRBJ2-2, the complete variable domain reads DVKVTQSSRYLVKRTGEKVFLECVQDMDHENMFWYRQDPGLGLRLIYFSYDVKMKEKGDIPEGYSVSREKKERFSLILESASTNQTSMYLCASSLLTVYPGELFFGEGSRLTVL.

This chain links TRBV28 with TRBJ2-1; the TRBD2 assignment by TCRdb is unverifiable without DNA. The CDR3 extends over 16 amino acids. Looked up from germline, CDR1 is MDHEN and CDR2 is SYDVKM. The CDR3 spells CASSLPRTSRIREQFF.